One T cell receptor beta chain is described in this entry. These data belong to a study of blood T cell repertoires in COVID-19. The J segment lost 12 bases and the V segment lost 2 bases, leaving 10 bases of the junction unmatched. This CDR3 region has 13 residues. Germline CDR1 is SGHTA and CDR2 is FQGNSA. Source study methods: Nucleated cell counts were estimated from reference gene primer amplification. The protocol was immunoSEQ multiplex PCR, while the TCRdb copy is restricted to in-frame clones and leaves out a portion. V and J calls and clone size are as listed in that table; D and trimming were resolved from the DNA. Altogether some 75,000 clones are present, 65% to 80% being singletons, with the ten largest covering around 21%.

The genes are TRBV7-2 and TRBJ2-7; TRBD2 matches at 7 bases. Source material: peripheral blood. This receptor was identified in a woman of 80 years or more with active or convalescent COVID-19. The CDR3 DNA follows: TGTGCCAGCAGCTTAAGGGAGGGAGGGGAATGGTACTTC. This translates into CASSLREGGEWYF.